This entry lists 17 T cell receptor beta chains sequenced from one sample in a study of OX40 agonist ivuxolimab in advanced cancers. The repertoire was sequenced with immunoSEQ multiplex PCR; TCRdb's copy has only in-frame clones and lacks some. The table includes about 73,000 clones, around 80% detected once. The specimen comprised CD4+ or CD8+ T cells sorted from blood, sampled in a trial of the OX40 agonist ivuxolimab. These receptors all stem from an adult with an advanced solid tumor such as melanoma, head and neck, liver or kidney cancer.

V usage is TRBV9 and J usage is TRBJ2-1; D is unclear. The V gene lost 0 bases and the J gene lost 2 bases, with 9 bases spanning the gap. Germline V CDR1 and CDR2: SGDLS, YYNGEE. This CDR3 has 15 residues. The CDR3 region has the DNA TGTGCCAGCAGCGTAGGAGCAGCAGCCTACAATGAGCAGTTCTTC. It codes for CASSVGAAAYNEQFF.

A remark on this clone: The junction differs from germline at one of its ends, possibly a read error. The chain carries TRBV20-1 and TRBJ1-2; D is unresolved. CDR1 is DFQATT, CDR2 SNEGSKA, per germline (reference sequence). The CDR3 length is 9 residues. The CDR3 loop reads CSVAGLFPF. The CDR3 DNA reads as TGCAGTGTAGCCGGACTATTTCCCTTC.

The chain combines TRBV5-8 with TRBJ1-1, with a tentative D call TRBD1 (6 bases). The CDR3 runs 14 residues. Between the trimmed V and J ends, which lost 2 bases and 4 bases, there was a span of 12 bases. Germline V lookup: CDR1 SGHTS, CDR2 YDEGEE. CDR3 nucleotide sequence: TGTGCCAGCAGCTTTCCAGGACAGAGCACTGAAGCTTTCTTT. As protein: CASSFPGQSTEAFF.

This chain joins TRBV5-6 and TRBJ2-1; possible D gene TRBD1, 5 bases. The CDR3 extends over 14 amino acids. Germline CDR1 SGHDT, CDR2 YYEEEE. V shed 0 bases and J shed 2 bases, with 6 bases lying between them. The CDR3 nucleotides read TGTGCCAGCAGCTTGGGACAGCCCTACAATGAGCAGTTCTTC. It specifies CASSLGQPYNEQFF.

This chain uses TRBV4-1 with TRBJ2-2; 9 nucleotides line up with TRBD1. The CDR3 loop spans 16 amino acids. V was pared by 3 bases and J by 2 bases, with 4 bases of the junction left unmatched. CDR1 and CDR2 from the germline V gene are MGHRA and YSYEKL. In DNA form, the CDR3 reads TGCGCCAGCAGCCATGTGGGACAGGGCAACACCGGGGAGCTGTTTTTT. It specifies CASSHVGQGNTGELFF.

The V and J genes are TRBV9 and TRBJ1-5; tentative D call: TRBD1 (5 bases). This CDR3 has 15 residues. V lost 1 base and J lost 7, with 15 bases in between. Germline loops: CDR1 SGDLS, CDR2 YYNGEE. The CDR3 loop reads CASSVFPQGDQPQHF. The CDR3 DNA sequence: TGTGCCAGCAGCGTATTCCCTCAGGGTGACCAGCCCCAGCATTTT.

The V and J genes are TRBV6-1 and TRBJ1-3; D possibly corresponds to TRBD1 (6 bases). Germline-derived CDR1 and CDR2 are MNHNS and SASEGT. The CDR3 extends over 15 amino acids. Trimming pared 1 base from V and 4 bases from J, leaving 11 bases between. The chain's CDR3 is CASSEGGRGGNTIYF. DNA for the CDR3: TGTGCCAGCAGTGAAGGGGGTAGGGGGGGAAACACCATATATTTT.

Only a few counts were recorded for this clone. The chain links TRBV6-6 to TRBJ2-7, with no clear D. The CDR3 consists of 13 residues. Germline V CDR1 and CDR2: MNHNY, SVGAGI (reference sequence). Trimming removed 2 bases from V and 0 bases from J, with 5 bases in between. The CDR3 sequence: CASSYGISYEQYF. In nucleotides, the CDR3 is TGTGCCAGCAGTTACGGAATCTCCTACGAGCAGTACTTC.

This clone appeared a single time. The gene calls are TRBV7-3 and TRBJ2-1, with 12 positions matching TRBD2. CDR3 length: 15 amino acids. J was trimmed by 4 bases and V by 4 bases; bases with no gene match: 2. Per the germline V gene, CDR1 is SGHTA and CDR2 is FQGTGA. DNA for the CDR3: TGTGCCAGCAGCTCGACTAGCGGGGGATACAATGAGCAGTTCTTC. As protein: CASSSTSGGYNEQFF.

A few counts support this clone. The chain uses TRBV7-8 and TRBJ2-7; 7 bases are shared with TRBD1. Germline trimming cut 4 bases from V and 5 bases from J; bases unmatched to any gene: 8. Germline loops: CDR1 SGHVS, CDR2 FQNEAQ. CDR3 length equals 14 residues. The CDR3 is CASSSRQGSNEQYF. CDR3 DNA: TGTGCCAGCAGCTCCCGACAGGGATCTAACGAGCAGTACTTC.

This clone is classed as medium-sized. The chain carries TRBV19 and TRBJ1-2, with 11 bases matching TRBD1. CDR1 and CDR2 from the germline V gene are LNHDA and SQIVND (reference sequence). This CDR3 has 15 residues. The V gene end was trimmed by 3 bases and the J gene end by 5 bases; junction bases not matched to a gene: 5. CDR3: CASSISGTGGYGYTF. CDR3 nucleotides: TGTGCCAGTAGTATTTCCGGGACAGGGGGTTATGGCTACACCTTC.

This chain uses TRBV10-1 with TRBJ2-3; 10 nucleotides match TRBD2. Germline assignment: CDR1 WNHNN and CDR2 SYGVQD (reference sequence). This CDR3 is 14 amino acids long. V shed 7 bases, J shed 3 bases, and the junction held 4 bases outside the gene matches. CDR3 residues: CASKTLAGTDTQYF. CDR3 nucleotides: TGCGCCAGCAAGACACTAGCGGGAACAGATACGCAGTATTTT.

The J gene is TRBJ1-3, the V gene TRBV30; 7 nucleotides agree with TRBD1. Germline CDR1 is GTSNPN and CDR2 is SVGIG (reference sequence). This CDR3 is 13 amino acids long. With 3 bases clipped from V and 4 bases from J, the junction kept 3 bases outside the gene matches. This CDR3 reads CAWRTGPGNTIYF. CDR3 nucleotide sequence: TGTGCCTGGAGGACAGGGCCCGGAAACACCATATATTTT.

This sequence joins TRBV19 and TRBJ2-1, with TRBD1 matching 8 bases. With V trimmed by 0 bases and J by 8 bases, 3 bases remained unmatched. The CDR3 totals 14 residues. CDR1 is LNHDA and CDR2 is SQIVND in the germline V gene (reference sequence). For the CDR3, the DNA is TGTGCCAGTAGTATAGATCAGGGACAGGATGAGCAGTTCTTC. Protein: CASSIDQGQDEQFF.

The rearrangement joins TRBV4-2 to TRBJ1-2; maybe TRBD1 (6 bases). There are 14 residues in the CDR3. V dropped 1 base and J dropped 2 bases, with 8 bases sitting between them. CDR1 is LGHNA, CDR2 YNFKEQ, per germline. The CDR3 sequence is CASSQGGANYGYTF. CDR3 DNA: TGTGCCAGCAGCCAAGGGGGGGCCAACTATGGCTACACCTTC.

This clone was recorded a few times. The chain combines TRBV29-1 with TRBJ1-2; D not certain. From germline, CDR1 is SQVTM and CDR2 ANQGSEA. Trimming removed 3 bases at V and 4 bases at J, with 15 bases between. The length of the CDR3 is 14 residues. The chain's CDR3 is CSVETAPASYGYTF. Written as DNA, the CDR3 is TGCAGCGTTGAGACGGCCCCGGCTAGCTATGGCTACACCTTC.

For the CDR3, the DNA is TGTGCCAGCAGCCCCAGGGGGACAGGGGGCACTGAAGCTTTCTTT. Protein sequence: CASSPRGTGGTEAFF. The chain uses TRBV9 and TRBJ1-1; 11 nucleotides match TRBD1. Germline-derived CDR1 and CDR2 are SGDLS and YYNGEE. Unmatched junction bases numbered 6, after V lost 4 bases and J lost 4 bases. The CDR3 loop spans 15 amino acids.